The clone carrying this TCR beta chain has at least ten counts. Its antigen is currently unknown. The data originate from a study of Graves' ophthalmopathy and Graves' hyperthyroidism. Study-wide context: Peripheral blood sampling preceded any treatment and occurred at initial diagnosis.

General study results and limits: Detected in blood as well were most expanded thyroid clonotypes with frequency above 0.001.

The TCR beta CDR3 regions underwent amplification from RNA transcripts. Second-round multiplex PCR came after first-round RT-PCR with HTBI primers. Using its own MiXCR run on the multiplex PCR reads, TCRdb lists one record per CDR3 protein. The sample holds 200,000 to 250,000 distinct CDR3 sequences, about 22% seen once. Patients were diagnosed from clinical symptoms, serum thyroxine, TRAb, thyroid ultrasound and orbital computed tomography. The CDR3 has 14 amino acids. CDR1 is MDHEN, CDR2 SYDVKM, per germline. V gave up 5 bases and J gave up 0 bases, with 8 bases separating them. The specimen was peripheral blood. The chain has TRBV28 and TRBJ2-4; no firm D call. This TCR was recovered from a woman aged 45-65 years with Graves' ophthalmopathy. The CDR3 bases are TGTGCCAGCAGTCCCCCTGGAGCCAAAAACATTCAGTACTTC. This sequence encodes CASSPPGAKNIQYF.